This record concerns one TCR beta chain sequence. Its antigen remains unknown. Relative to the germline gene, one junction end is altered; a read error may explain this. This sample was taken from a study of prognosis after radiotherapy for stage I lung cancer. In the study overall: The roughly 12 male and roughly six female patients were aged roughly 53 to 95, median approximately 73 years.

Germline V gene lookup returns CDR1 LNHNV and CDR2 YYDKDF (reference sequence). The CDR3 is 14 residues long. The study, taken as a whole, reports: A fall in unique TCR clone counts followed stereotactic body radiation therapy, with medians of around 10,000 versus 6,500.

Multiplex PCR, run in two rounds, amplified TCR beta CDR3 from genomic DNA. The first round of PCR was done with primers that matched each TRBV and TRBJ gene. TCRdb re-analysed the multiplex PCR reads in MiXCR, keeping a single row per CDR3 protein. The sample has over 45,000 distinct CDR3 sequences, approximately 25% seen once. The TCR was taken from a donor older than 45 with non-small cell lung cancer. The rearrangement uses TRBV15 and TRBJ1-1; tentatively, D is TRBD1 (5 bases). The sample here was PBMCs, taken before or after stereotactic body radiation therapy (not recorded which). The CDR3 protein is CATSMSQGKTEAFF. In DNA form, the CDR3 reads TGTGCCACAAGCATGTCGCAGGGAAAAACTGAAGCTTTCTTT.